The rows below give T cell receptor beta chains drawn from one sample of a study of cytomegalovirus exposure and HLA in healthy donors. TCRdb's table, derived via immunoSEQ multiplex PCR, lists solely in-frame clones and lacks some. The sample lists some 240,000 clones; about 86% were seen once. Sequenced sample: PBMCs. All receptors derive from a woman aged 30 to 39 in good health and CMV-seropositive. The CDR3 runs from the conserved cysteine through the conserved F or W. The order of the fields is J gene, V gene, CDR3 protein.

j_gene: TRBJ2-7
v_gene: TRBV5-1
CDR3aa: CASSSGTSGLSYEQYF

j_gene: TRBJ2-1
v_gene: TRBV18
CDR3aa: CASSPMTDNEQFF

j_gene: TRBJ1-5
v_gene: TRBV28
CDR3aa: CASSFRQGWHF

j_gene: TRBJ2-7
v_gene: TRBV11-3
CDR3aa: CASSYRTSAAYEQYF

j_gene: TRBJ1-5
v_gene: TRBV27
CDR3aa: CASSRTGLLQPQHF

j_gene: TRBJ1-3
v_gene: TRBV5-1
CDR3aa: CASSLTGGEGNTIYF

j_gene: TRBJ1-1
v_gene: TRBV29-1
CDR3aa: CSVVDRMNTEAFF

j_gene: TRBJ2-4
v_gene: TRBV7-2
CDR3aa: CASSLGQGNIQYF

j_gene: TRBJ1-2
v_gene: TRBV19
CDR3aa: CASSIGRAVHGYTF

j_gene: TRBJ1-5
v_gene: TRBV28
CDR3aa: CASSYRGYSNQPQHF

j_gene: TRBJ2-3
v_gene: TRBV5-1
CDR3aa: CASSLGIAGGRADTQYF

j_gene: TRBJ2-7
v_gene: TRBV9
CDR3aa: CASSSDGTGHYEQYF

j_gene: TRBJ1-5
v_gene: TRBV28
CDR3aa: CASSLGQADQPQHF

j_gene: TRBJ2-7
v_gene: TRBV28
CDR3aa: CASSLPSGRGQYF

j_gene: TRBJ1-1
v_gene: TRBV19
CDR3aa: CASKRGQGGTEAFF

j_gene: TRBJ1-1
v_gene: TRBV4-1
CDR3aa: CASSPQTDFPEAFF

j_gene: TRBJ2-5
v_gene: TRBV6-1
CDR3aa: CASSERAGGIQETQYF

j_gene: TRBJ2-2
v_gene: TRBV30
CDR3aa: CAWSPSFSGELFF

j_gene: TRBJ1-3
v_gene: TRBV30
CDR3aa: CAWSPGSGNTIYF

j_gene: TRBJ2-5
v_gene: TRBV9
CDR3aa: CASSETYGTGGVRETQYF

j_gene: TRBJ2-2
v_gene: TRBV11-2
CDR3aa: CASSLGDTNTGELFF

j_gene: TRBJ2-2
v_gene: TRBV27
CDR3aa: CASSLMTLAGDTGELFF

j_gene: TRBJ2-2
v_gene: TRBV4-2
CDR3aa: CASSHLAGGVTGELFF

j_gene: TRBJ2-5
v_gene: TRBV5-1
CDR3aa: CASSSTGEKQETQYF

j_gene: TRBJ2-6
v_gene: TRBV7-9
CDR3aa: CASSLGRQGSISGANVLTF

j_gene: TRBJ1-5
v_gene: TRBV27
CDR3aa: CASSSGSVRQPQHF

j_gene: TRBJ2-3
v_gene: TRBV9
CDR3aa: CASSVEWAGDTQYF

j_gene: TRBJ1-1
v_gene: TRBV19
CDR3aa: CASRTAGMNTEAFF

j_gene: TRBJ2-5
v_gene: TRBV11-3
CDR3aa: CASSLGFGQRETQYF

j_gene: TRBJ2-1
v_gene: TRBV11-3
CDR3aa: CASSIHHNEQFF

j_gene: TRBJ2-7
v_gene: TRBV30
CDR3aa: CAWSVGLADAYEQYF

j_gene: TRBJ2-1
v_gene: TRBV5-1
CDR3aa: CASSLARGALNEQFF

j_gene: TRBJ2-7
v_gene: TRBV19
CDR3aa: CASSMRGISYEQYF

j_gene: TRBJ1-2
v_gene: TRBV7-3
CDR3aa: CASSLSGRGQGDRNYGYTF

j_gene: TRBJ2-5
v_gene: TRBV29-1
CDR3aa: CSVEVGSGRFGETQYF

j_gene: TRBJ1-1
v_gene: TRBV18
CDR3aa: CASSPPSGGTEAFF

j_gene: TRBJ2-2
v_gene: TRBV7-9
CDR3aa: CASSHGLAGRAHTGELFF

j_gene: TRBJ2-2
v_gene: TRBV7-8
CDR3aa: CASSPIRGFTGELFF

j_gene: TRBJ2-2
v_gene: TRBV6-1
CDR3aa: CASIGDRGYTGELFF

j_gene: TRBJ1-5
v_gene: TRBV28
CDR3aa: CATHTTTGQGLGQPQHF

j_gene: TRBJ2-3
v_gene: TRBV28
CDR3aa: CASSLFRDTDTQYF

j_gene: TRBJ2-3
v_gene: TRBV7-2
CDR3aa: CASSLAPGDTQYF